This entry is about one TCR beta chain. The specificity of this receptor is unknown. The record has no base qualities; no much larger clone is one base away. Trimming leaves V shorter by 2 bases and J shorter by 1 base, with the junction holding 1 base beyond the gene matches. CDR1 and CDR2 (MGHDK, SYGVNS) derive from the germline V gene. From the cysteine up to the phenylalanine, the CDR3 has a length of 14 residues. Only the CDR3 DNA is retained, 42 bases long and in frame from the first base. This sample stems from a study of blood T cell repertoires in COVID-19 (dated by TCRdb to the early 2020s). About the full investigation: Samples covering the acute and convalescent phases of COVID-19 were provided by collaborators in the United States, Italy and Spain. The material from the prospective study consisted of cDNA or gDNA derived from T cells, B-cell-depleted T cells, or PBMCs. Deeply sampled blood TCRbeta repertoires from subjects exposed to, actively infected with, or recovered from COVID-19 were included in the dataset. The repertoires were released in a freely available public database meant as a resource for research on the immune response to SARS-CoV-2. The samples were drawn from the first 160 participants of the ongoing ImmuneRACE study and from more than 1,000 subjects provided by 6 global collaborators. Nearly every sample came with metadata listing a de-identified subject ID, COVID-19 status, age in years and sex. Where available, HLA class I and class II types were obtained from metadata supplied by the sample provider rather than from assay-based typing.

Study-level results and caveats: Clinical and demographic metadata were provided uncurated, with the amount varying by source and participant.

TCRbeta CDR3 regions were amplified from genomic DNA by means of the immunoSEQ Assay, a bias-controlled multiplex PCR. Per the source publication's procedure: The number of nucleated cells in each sample was estimated by amplification of reference gene primers within the assay. To quantify the absolute abundance of each unique TCRbeta CDR3 rearrangement, sequence reads were collapsed and filtered. For each sample, productive Simpson clonality was calculated as the square root of Simpson's diversity index over productive rearrangements. TCRdb provides this immuneACCESS table in a form limited to in-frame rearrangements. Some clones are lacking; in checked studies, under half of them reflect an unresolved V gene, and why the rest are absent is not known. That table furnishes V, J and clone size, whereas the DNA furnished D and trimming. A total of approximately 250,000 clones appear in this sample, around 87% of them only once. Around 5.1% of the sample lies in the top ten.

At one collaborating source in Seattle, patients were enrolled during active infection and were followed longitudinally through the course of disease. Whole blood was collected in K2EDTA tubes by collaborating institutions according to the institutions' own protocols. For TCRbeta analysis, collaborators shipped samples in one of three forms: frozen whole blood, isolated PBMCs, or DNA extracted from either of those sample types. The origin of this receptor is a woman aged 55-75 years with COVID-19, enrolled during active disease. Sequencing was performed on peripheral blood. The rearrangement combines TRBV25-1 with TRBJ2-5, and TRBD2 aligns with 7 junction nucleotides. This receptor carries the CDR3 CASSETSAQETQYF. The sequenced DNA: TGTGCCAGCAGTGAAACTAGCGCCCAAGAGACCCAGTACTTC.